Only a few counts were recorded for the clone carrying this T cell receptor (beta chain). These data belong to a study of blood T cell repertoires in COVID-19. With 3 bases removed from V and 5 bases from J, the gap between germline ends came to 10 bases. The CDR3 totals 13 residues. The germline gives CDR1 MNHEY, CDR2 SVGEGT. Sequencing used immunoSEQ multiplex PCR; TCRdb keeps in-frame clones, though not all of them. The data show hundreds of thousands of clones, around 92% seen once. This TCR was sampled from a woman younger than 45 with COVID-19, enrolled during active disease. The rearrangement joins TRBV6-2 or TRBV6-3 to TRBJ1-1; no clear D. The specimen sequenced was peripheral blood. CDR3 residues: CASSYYLQTEAFF. CDR3 nucleotide sequence: TGTGCCAGCAGTTATTATCTACAGACTGAAGCTTTCTTT.